The entry below describes one T cell receptor (beta chain). The sample comes from a study of blood T cell repertoires in COVID-19. Whole-study context: COVID-19 samples collected from the United States, Italy and Spain covered acute and convalescent phases. From T cells, B-cell-depleted T cells, or PBMCs came the material, which was cDNA or gDNA.

As handled by the study authors: Estimated nucleated cell counts came from reference gene primer amplification. Assay: immunoSEQ multiplex PCR; the TCRdb copy retains only in-frame clones and omits some. That table furnishes V, J and clone size, whereas the DNA furnished D and trimming. Among some 98,000 clones listed, 82% were seen once. This CDR3 comprises 14 residues. Trimming pared 4 bases from V and 0 bases from J, leaving 9 bases between. Germline V lookup: CDR1 SGHTA, CDR2 FQGNSA. V is TRBV7-2 and J is TRBJ1-1, with D tentatively TRBD1 (6 bases). Sequencing was carried out using peripheral blood. The receptor comes from a man in his 70s with active or convalescent COVID-19. The CDR3 region has the DNA TGTGCCAGCAGCTCAGGACAGTTGAACACTGAAGCTTTCTTT. It is translated as CASSSGQLNTEAFF.